The 3 T cell receptor beta chains presented below share a single source sample, sequenced in a study of Ad26.COV2.S vaccination and SARS-CoV-2 variants (dated by TCRdb to the early 2020s). Library preparation used the immunoSEQ multiplex PCR assay. Entries here come from immuneACCESS through TCRdb and include only in-frame sequences with V and J called. Some clones fail to appear in such tables; in the studies checked, an unresolved V gene covers under half of the shortfall, and the cause of the remainder is unknown. The sample includes over 250,000 clones, with roughly 86% observed a single time. About 3.5% of the sample goes to the ten largest clones. Reading the label with the study, this specimen's treatment or condition is: around 19 received Ad26.COV2.S at low or high dose, single or two shots; roughly five received placebo; per-sample allocation not given. For vaccine and placebo recipients, repertoires were sequenced using samples collected on day 63 after the first injection.

The sequenced sample was peripheral blood, obtained in a trial of Ad26.COV2.S vaccine versus placebo. Receptors originate from a person between 18 and 65 years old who received the Ad26.COV2.S COVID-19 vaccine or a placebo.

V gene TRBV5-1 combines with J gene TRBJ1-1, with 7 positions matching TRBD1. Looked up from germline, CDR1 is SGHRS and CDR2 is YFSETQ. This CDR3 spans 13 amino acids. J gave up 5 bases and V 2 bases, and 3 bases lay outside the gene matches. This CDR3 reads CASSFQGETEAFF. The DNA for the CDR3 is TGCGCCAGCAGCTTTCAGGGGGAGACTGAAGCTTTCTTT.

The chain has TRBV2 and TRBJ1-2; D is ambiguous. V shed 6 bases and J shed 2 bases, with 7 bases lying between them. The CDR3 extends over 12 amino acids. Germline loops: CDR1 SNHLY, CDR2 FYNNEI. CDR3 sequence reads: CASRPENYGYTF. The CDR3 DNA reads TGTGCCAGCAGGCCCGAGAACTATGGCTACACCTTC.

J is TRBJ2-1 and V is TRBV3-1 (or the pseudogene TRBV3-2); 11 bases are shared with TRBD2. Germline CDR1 LGHDT, CDR2 YNNKEL (reference sequence). With 4 bases clipped from V and 8 bases from J, the junction kept 16 bases outside the gene matches. This CDR3 contains 18 residues. The CDR3 DNA sequence: TGTGCCAGCAGCCCCCCAAGCCGAGCTAGCGGGGGGTTCTATGAGCAGTTCTTC. Amino acids: CASSPPSRASGGFYEQFF.